A single sample is the source of the 9 T cell receptor beta chains below, sequenced in a study of beta chain features in type 1 diabetes. Regarding the study as a whole: Shortening that was moderate but significant affected the TCRB CDR3s of Type 1 diabetes patients in all four CD4+ subsets.

Sequencing targeted expressed TCRB transcripts, as all isolated RNA had been reverse transcribed. The repertoire was sequenced with immunoSEQ multiplex PCR; TCRdb's copy has only in-frame clones and lacks some. Seen here are 200,000 to 300,000 clones, 20% observed once, and the top ten hold 0.028%. Their cognate antigens are unknown. Sequences were obtained from naive CD4+ T cells from blood. The receptors were sampled from a woman aged 35 to 49 with type 1 diabetes.

This clone was detected only a few times. The chain employs TRBV7-9 and TRBJ1-1; D is ambiguous. CDR3 length equals 12 residues. Germline values: CDR1 SEHNR, CDR2 FQNEAQ (reference sequence). V lost 5 bases to trimming and J lost 1 base, with 5 bases between them. This chain's CDR3 is CASSRWNTEAFF. The CDR3 DNA reads TGTGCCAGCAGCCGGTGGAACACTGAAGCTTTCTTT.

This chain links TRBV15 with TRBJ2-7, with 11 bases that match TRBD1. CDR1 and CDR2 (germline): LNHNV, YYDKDF (reference sequence). The V gene end was trimmed by 1 base and the J gene end by 4 bases; junction bases not matched to a gene: 3. The CDR3 runs to 15 residues. CDR3 DNA sequence: TGTGCCACCAGCAGAGGGGACAGGGGGACTTACGAGCAGTACTTC. It specifies CATSRGDRGTYEQYF. Filled out from reference TRBV15 and TRBJ2-7, the complete variable domain reads DAMVIQNPRYQVTQFGKPVTLSCSQTLNHNVMYWYQQKSSQAPKLLFHYYDKDFNNEADTPDNFQSRRPNTSFCFLDIRSPGLGDTAMYLCATSRGDRGTYEQYFGPGTRLTVT.

This clone has a handful of counts. The chain carries TRBV2 and TRBJ1-5, with 8 bases identical to TRBD1. The length of the CDR3 is 16 residues. Germline V gene sequence: CDR1 SNHLY, CDR2 FYNNEI. The V segment lost 2 bases and the J segment 0 bases; nucleotides outside the gene matches: 3. The CDR3 sequence: CASSETTGVSNQPQHF. Here the CDR3 DNA reads TGTGCCAGCAGTGAAACGACAGGGGTTAGCAATCAGCCCCAGCATTTT.

This clone was found once. The chain links TRBV28 to TRBJ2-3; D possibly corresponds to TRBD2 (6 bases). CDR3 size: 15 residues. Trimming left V 2 bases short and J 3 bases short, with 12 bases between. CDR1 and CDR2 (germline): MDHEN, SYDVKM. CDR3 region: CASSLPAGITDTQYF. In DNA, the CDR3 is TGTGCCAGCAGTTTACCTGCGGGAATTACAGATACGCAGTATTTT.

This chain uses TRBV19 with TRBJ2-1, with no clear D. CDR1 and CDR2 (germline): LNHDA, SQIVND (reference sequence). V was trimmed by 7 bases and J by 4 bases, leaving 5 bases between them. CDR3 length: 11 amino acids. CDR3 nucleotides: TGTGCCAGTACGCAGTACAATGAGCAGTTCTTC. It encodes CASTQYNEQFF.

This clone came up a few times. This rearrangement joins TRBV4-3 to TRBJ2-7, with 7 bases fitting TRBD1. J gave up 2 bases and V 2 bases, and 24 bases lay outside the gene matches. This CDR3 has 21 residues. The germline V gene encodes CDR1 LGHNA and CDR2 YSLEER. CDR3 residues: CASSQLAHRGIGVVRPYEQYF. For the CDR3, the DNA is TGCGCCAGCAGCCAATTAGCTCACAGGGGAATAGGGGTGGTGCGCCCCTACGAGCAGTACTTC.

V usage is TRBV28 and J usage is TRBJ1-2, with TRBD1 matching 10 bases. The V segment lost 6 bases and the J segment 1 base; nucleotides outside the gene matches: 2. This CDR3 has 14 amino acids. The germline V gene has CDR1 MDHEN and CDR2 SYDVKM. The DNA of the CDR3 is TGTGCCAGCAGGGGGACAGGGGTTAACTATGGCTACACCTTC. This gives the protein CASRGTGVNYGYTF.

The rearrangement uses TRBV4-3 and TRBJ2-3, with 8 bases that match TRBD2. After removal of 1 base from V and 3 bases from J, the junction contained 6 bases not matched to a gene. CDR3 length: 16 residues. Germline loops: CDR1 LGHNA, CDR2 YSLEER. Written as DNA, the CDR3 is TGCGCCAGCAGCCAAGCGGGAGGGCCAGTTACAGATACGCAGTATTTT. This sequence encodes CASSQAGGPVTDTQYF.

V and J are TRBV7-9 and TRBJ1-2; 7 nucleotides align to TRBD1. The CDR3 totals 14 residues. Germline values: CDR1 SEHNR, CDR2 FQNEAQ (reference sequence). V was clipped by 5 bases and J by 4 bases; unmatched bases: 7. The CDR3: CASSPRQGPYGYTF. For the CDR3, the DNA is TGTGCCAGCAGCCCGCGACAGGGACCCTATGGCTACACCTTC.